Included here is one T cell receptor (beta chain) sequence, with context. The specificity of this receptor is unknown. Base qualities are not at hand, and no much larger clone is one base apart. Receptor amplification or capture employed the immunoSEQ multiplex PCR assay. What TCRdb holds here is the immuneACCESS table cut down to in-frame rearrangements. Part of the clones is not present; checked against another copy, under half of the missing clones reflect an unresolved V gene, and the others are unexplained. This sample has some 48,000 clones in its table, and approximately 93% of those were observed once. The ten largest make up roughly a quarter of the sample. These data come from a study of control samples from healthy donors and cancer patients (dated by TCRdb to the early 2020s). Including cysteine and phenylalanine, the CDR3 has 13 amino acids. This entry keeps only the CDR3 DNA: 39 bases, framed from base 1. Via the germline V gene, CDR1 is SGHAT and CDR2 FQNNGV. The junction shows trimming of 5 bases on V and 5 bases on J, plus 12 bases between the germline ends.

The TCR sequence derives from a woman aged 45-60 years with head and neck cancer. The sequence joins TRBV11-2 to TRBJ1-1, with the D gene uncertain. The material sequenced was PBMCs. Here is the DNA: TGTGCCAGCAGCCGCGAGGGATCGACTGAAGCTTTCTTT. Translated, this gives CASSREGSTEAFF.